The clone carrying this T cell receptor beta chain has a count of ten or more. The data are from a study of neurological immune-mediated disorders. V lost 4 bases, J lost 4 bases, and 11 bases stayed unmatched. The CDR3 totals 17 residues. Germline V gene lookup returns CDR1 SGHVS and CDR2 FNYEAQ. 5'RACE with 10-nucleotide random UMIs produced the cDNA. The yield of each sequencing run was over 180 million TCR-beta sequences from 15-18 subjects. TCRdb processed the 5' RACE reads anew with MiXCR; each CDR3 protein has one entry. The table records tens of thousands of distinct CDR3 sequences, roughly 6.3% of them present only once.

This chain uses TRBV7-6 with TRBJ2-3, with 10 bases identical to TRBD2. The sequence was collected from a woman aged 40-49 years in good health. Source material: PBMCs. CDR3 amino acids: CASSSRGVAGGADTQYF. The CDR3 DNA sequence: TGTGCCAGCAGCTCCCGGGGGGTAGCGGGAGGAGCAGATACGCAGTATTTT.